These 24 T cell receptor beta chains originate from one sample sequenced in a study of cytomegalovirus exposure and HLA in healthy donors. PCR used 60 Vbeta primers and 13 Jbeta primers. The repertoire was sequenced with immunoSEQ multiplex PCR; TCRdb's copy has only in-frame clones and lacks some. Of 150,000 to 200,000 clones detected, about 79% appear once; the ten largest clones hold about 2.5%. Sequencing input: PBMCs. The receptors shown here come from a woman in her fifties or sixties in good health and CMV-seronegative.

The chain uses TRBV5-6 and TRBJ2-1; 8 nucleotides align to TRBD1. This CDR3 has 17 amino acids. V was clipped by 0 bases and J by 6 bases; unmatched bases: 11. CDR1 is SGHDT and CDR2 is YYEEEE in the germline V gene. For the CDR3, the DNA is TGTGCCAGCAGCTTGGACGTTGGACAGGGAGGCGGCAATGAGCAGTTCTTC. It is translated as CASSLDVGQGGGNEQFF. Combining the CDR3 with reference TRBV5-6 and TRBJ2-1 gives the whole variable domain DAGVTQSPTHLIKTRGQQVTLRCSPKSGHDTVSWYQQALGQGPQFIFQYYEEEERQRGNFPDRFSGHQFPNYSSELNVNALLLGDSALYLCASSLDVGQGGGNEQFFGPGTRLTVL.

The chain has TRBV7-3 and TRBJ2-6; D is perhaps TRBD2 (5 bases). This CDR3 spans 16 amino acids. Germline V gene sequence: CDR1 SGHTA, CDR2 FQGTGA. The ends were cut back, 1 base at V and 0 bases at J, with 7 bases in the middle. The CDR3 bases are TGTGCCAGCAGCTTAAAAGGAGGCTCTGGGGCCAACGTCCTGACTTTC. This codes for CASSLKGGSGANVLTF.

This chain links TRBV5-6 with TRBJ1-1; D might be TRBD1 (5 bases). With 0 bases removed from V and 7 bases from J, the gap between germline ends came to 7 bases. CDR1 is SGHDT and CDR2 is YYEEEE in the germline V gene. This CDR3 is 12 amino acids long. The CDR3 reads CASSLEGYEAFF. DNA for the CDR3: TGTGCCAGCAGCTTGGAGGGGTATGAAGCTTTCTTT.

The chain combines TRBV28 with TRBJ1-5, with D possibly TRBD1 on 6 matching bases. The CDR3 length is 13 residues. V shed 11 bases and J shed 3 bases, with 14 bases lying between them. In germline, CDR1 is MDHEN, CDR2 SYDVKM. The DNA of the CDR3 is TGTGCCGCCCGGGGGGGCTCCAATCAGCCCCAGCATTTT. It specifies CAARGGSNQPQHF.

V and J are TRBV6-5 and TRBJ1-5; D unresolved. The CDR3 runs 13 residues. CDR1 MNHEY and CDR2 SVGAGI come from the germline V gene. Between the trimmed V and J ends, which lost 2 bases and 7 bases, there was a span of 9 bases. CDR3 sequence (DNA): TGTGCCAGCAGTTACGAGGGTAGGCAGCCCCAGCATTTT. Translation gives CASSYEGRQPQHF.

In this sample, this clone turned up once. The chain couples TRBV27 to TRBJ2-7, with 7 bases that match TRBD2. The CDR3 totals 13 residues. The trim removed 2 bases at V and 5 bases at J, leaving 3 bases unmatched. CDR1 MNHEY and CDR2 SMNVEV come from the germline V gene (reference sequence). CDR3 loop: CASSLAGDNEQYF. Written as DNA, the CDR3 is TGTGCCAGCAGTTTAGCGGGGGATAACGAGCAGTACTTC.

V usage is TRBV4-1 and J usage is TRBJ2-7; a weak D match, TRBD1 (6 bases). Germline values: CDR1 MGHRA, CDR2 YSYEKL. The CDR3 runs 16 residues. V lost 0 bases and J 5 bases, leaving 17 bases between the germline ends. The CDR3 spells CASSQEGTIPRDEQYF. CDR3 DNA: TGCGCCAGCAGCCAAGAAGGGACAATCCCTCGGGACGAGCAGTACTTC.

The chain joins TRBV11-2 to TRBJ2-1; D might be TRBD2 (5 bases). The germline CDR1 and CDR2 sequences are SGHAT and FQNNGV. CDR3 length: 16 amino acids. Trimming cost V 5 bases and J 0 bases, with 14 bases left between them. The CDR3 spells CASSRPLGSSYNEQFF. The CDR3 coding sequence is TGTGCCAGCAGCCGGCCGCTGGGGAGCTCCTACAATGAGCAGTTCTTC.

The rearrangement joins TRBV4-2 to TRBJ2-6, with unresolved D. Trimming left V 0 bases short and J 0 bases short, with 6 bases between. The V gene's germline CDR1 is LGHNA and CDR2 YNFKEQ. The CDR3 loop spans 16 amino acids. The DNA for the CDR3 is TGTGCCAGCAGCCAAGAATCGGGCTCTGGGGCCAACGTCCTGACTTTC. This encodes CASSQESGSGANVLTF.

DNA of the CDR3: TGTGCCAGCAGCTTTTTAGGGGGCAATCAGCCCCAGCATTTT. Translated: CASSFLGGNQPQHF. V usage is TRBV7-6 and J usage is TRBJ1-5, with D maybe TRBD1 (5 bases). The CDR3 contains 14 residues. Germline V gives CDR1 SGHVS, CDR2 FNYEAQ. Trimming pared 3 bases from V and 2 bases from J, leaving 8 bases between. Full variable domain (rest looked up from reference TRBV7-6 and TRBJ1-5): GAGVSQSPRYKVTKRGQDVALRCDPISGHVSLYWYRQALGQGPEFLTYFNYEAQQDKSGLPNDRFSAERPEGSISTLTIQRTEQRDSAMYRCASSFLGGNQPQHFGDGTRLSIL.

V is TRBV28 and J is TRBJ2-7; tentative D call: TRBD1 (6 bases). Per the germline V gene, CDR1 is MDHEN and CDR2 is SYDVKM. The CDR3 loop spans 15 amino acids. The V end was cut by 6 bases, the J end by 9 bases, with 24 bases between. The CDR3 DNA sequence: TGTGCCAGCAGCCTACAGGGTATTACAACAGACGGGCAGTACTTC. As protein: CASSLQGITTDGQYF.

V and J are TRBV6-5 and TRBJ1-4; D gene uncertain. CDR3 size: 14 residues. Trimming took off 5 bases at V and 0 bases at J, with 7 bases between the two ends. CDR1 MNHEY and CDR2 SVGAGI come from the germline V gene. In DNA, the CDR3 is TGTGCCAGCAGTCCGACAACAACTAATGAAAAACTGTTTTTT. Its protein is CASSPTTTNEKLFF.

The V gene is TRBV5-1, the J gene TRBJ1-6, with 7 positions matching TRBD1. The V gene's germline CDR1 is SGHRS and CDR2 YFSETQ. CDR3 length: 15 amino acids. Trimming removed 8 bases from V and 7 bases from J; junction bases left unmatched: 12. CDR3 coding DNA: TGCGCCAGTAACTCAACCGGGACAGAAAATTCACCCCTCCACTTT. It codes for CASNSTGTENSPLHF. The whole variable domain, filled in from reference TRBV5-1 and TRBJ1-6, reads KAGVTQTPRYLIKTRGQQVTLSCSPISGHRSVSWYQQTPGQGLQFLFEYFSETQRNKGNFPGRFSGRQFSNSRSEMNVSTLELGDSALYLCASNSTGTENSPLHFGNGTRLTVT.

The chain carries TRBV5-1 and TRBJ1-1; D gene uncertain. The V end lost 2 bases, the J end lost 2 bases, and 10 bases lay between the germline ends. The CDR3 is 14 residues long. Germline V gene lookup returns CDR1 SGHRS and CDR2 YFSETQ. The CDR3 loop reads CASSLGGVNTEAFF. The CDR3 DNA sequence: TGCGCCAGCAGCTTAGGCGGTGTCAACACTGAAGCTTTCTTT.

This rearrangement joins TRBV7-8 to TRBJ2-7, with 10 positions matching TRBD2. Germline lookup yields CDR1 SGHVS and CDR2 FQNEAQ. This CDR3 spans 15 amino acids. Trimming cost V 1 base and J 4 bases; bases outside gene matches: 4. CDR3 bases: TGTGCCAGCAGCTTAGAGCTAGCGGGGGAGTACGAGCAGTACTTC. It is translated as CASSLELAGEYEQYF.

On this clone itself: One end of the junction does not line up with germline, which may come from a read error. CDR3: CASSRTGAPLSF. In DNA form, the CDR3 reads TGTGCCAGCAGTCGGACAGGGGCCCCTTTGAGCTTC. The J gene is TRBJ2-7, the V gene TRBV28; 9 bases are a match to TRBD1. CDR1 MDHEN and CDR2 SYDVKM come from the germline V gene. CDR3 length equals 12 residues.

The rearrangement uses TRBV18 and TRBJ2-2, with a weak D call TRBD2 (6 bases). The CDR3 has 18 amino acids. The germline V gene encodes CDR1 KGHSH and CDR2 LQKENI. Trimming pared 5 bases from V and 0 bases from J, leaving 19 bases between. CDR3 protein: CASSYPRESPANTGELFF. CDR3 bases: TGTGCCAGCTCATATCCCCGGGAGTCCCCCGCGAACACCGGGGAGCTGTTTTTT. Full variable domain (missing parts from reference TRBV18 and TRBJ2-2): NAGVMQNPRHLVRRRGQEARLRCSPMKGHSHVYWYRQLPEEGLKFMVYLQKENIIDESGMPKERFSAEFPKEGPSILRIQQVVRGDSAAYFCASSYPRESPANTGELFFGEGSRLTVL.

The V gene is TRBV18, the J gene TRBJ1-5; 7 bases fit TRBD1. The CDR3 spans 14 residues. The V and J ends lost 3 bases and 5 bases, in that order; junction bases with no gene match: 4. Germline assignment: CDR1 KGHSH and CDR2 LQKENI. DNA of the CDR3: TGTGCCAGCTCACCGGGACAGACGCATCAGCCCCAGCATTTT. Translation: CASSPGQTHQPQHF. The entire variable domain, with the rest obtained from reference TRBV18 and TRBJ1-5, is as follows: NAGVMQNPRHLVRRRGQEARLRCSPMKGHSHVYWYRQLPEEGLKFMVYLQKENIIDESGMPKERFSAEFPKEGPSILRIQQVVRGDSAAYFCASSPGQTHQPQHFGDGTRLSIL.

The CDR3 DNA is TGTGCCAGCAGCCAAAACAGGGACCCTCAGCCCCAGCATTTT. Protein sequence: CASSQNRDPQPQHF. The chain combines TRBV16 with TRBJ1-5, with D maybe TRBD1 (6 bases). The CDR3 is made up of 14 amino acids. V shed 2 bases and J shed 6 bases, with 11 bases lying between them. From germline, CDR1 is KGHSY and CDR2 FQNENV.

V is TRBV7-9 and J is TRBJ2-3; a weak D match, TRBD2 (6 bases). The CDR3 totals 13 residues. Trimming cost V 1 base and J 4 bases, with 6 bases left between them. Germline CDR1 reads SEHNR; CDR2 reads FQNEAQ (reference sequence). The chain's CDR3 is CASSLGLADTQYF. The CDR3 DNA reads as TGTGCCAGCAGCTTAGGACTAGCAGATACGCAGTATTTT. Combining the CDR3 with reference TRBV7-9 and TRBJ2-3 gives the whole variable domain DTGVSQNPRHKITKRGQNVTFRCDPISEHNRLYWYRQTLGQGPEFLTYFQNEAQLEKSRLLSDRFSAERPKGSFSTLEIQRTEQGDSAMYLCASSLGLADTQYFGPGTRLTVL.

This chain connects TRBV28 to TRBJ1-4, with 9 nucleotides matching TRBD1. Looked up from germline, CDR1 is MDHEN and CDR2 is SYDVKM. The CDR3 sequence is 15 residues long. V lost 3 bases to trimming and J lost 4 bases; unmatched junction nucleotides: 3. The CDR3 DNA is TGTGCCAGCAGTTTTACAGGGGGCCTTAATGAAAAACTGTTTTTT. Its translation is CASSFTGGLNEKLFF.

Only a few counts were recorded for this clone. V usage is TRBV5-1 and J usage is TRBJ2-2, with 9 positions matching TRBD2. The V and J ends lost 0 bases and 4 bases, in that order; junction bases with no gene match: 7. This CDR3 is built from 17 residues. From germline, CDR1 is SGHRS and CDR2 YFSETQ. DNA for the CDR3: TGCGCCAGCAGCTTGGTATCGGGCGGGAGGGCCACCGGGGAGCTGTTTTTT. Protein sequence: CASSLVSGGRATGELFF.

V is TRBV6-5 and J is TRBJ2-2; unclear D gene. Germline CDR1 reads MNHEY; CDR2 reads SVGAGI. With 5 bases removed from V and 7 bases from J, the gap between germline ends came to 8 bases. CDR3 length equals 12 residues. The CDR3 nucleotides are TGTGCCAGCAGTGAACTGGTCGGGGAGCTGTTTTTT. Residues: CASSELVGELFF.

This clone turned up a few times. The chain recombines TRBV5-1 with TRBJ2-6; TRBD1 is a possible D gene (6 bases). The V gene's germline CDR1 is SGHRS and CDR2 YFSETQ. The CDR3 sequence is 17 residues long. Trimming shortened V by 3 bases and J by 4 bases, and 17 bases separated the two germline ends. CDR3 region: CASSSGTGPPGANVLTF. The CDR3 region has the DNA TGCGCCAGCAGCTCTGGCACAGGGCCCCCCGGGGCCAACGTCCTGACTTTC.